This T cell receptor (beta chain) was obtained from a study of beta chain features in type 1 diabetes (dated by TCRdb to 2016 to 2019). Turning to the overall study: Patients and healthy donors did not differ in mean age, gender distribution, total cell number or subset yield. Across all samples, fewer than 130 million sorted cells were examined, and cell number per subset correlated strongly with RNA yield. In the study, TCRB repertoires of sorted circulating CD4+ T cell subsets from recently diagnosed type 1 diabetes patients were compared with those of matched healthy donors. Naive and central memory subsets were obtained from all 30 or so donors, but regulatory and stem cell-like memory subsets were isolated from only 8 patients and roughly eight healthy donors.

The High Capacity cDNA Reverse Transcription Kit was used to reverse transcribe all of the isolated RNA, meaning that expressed TCRB transcripts were what got sequenced. Naive, central memory and regulatory T cell samples underwent deep immunoSEQ sequencing, averaging roughly 3.5 million total reads per sample. Sorted cells were lysed in RLT buffer, and RNA was extracted using DNase-treated RNeasy Micro or Mini kits according to cell number. To prevent cross-contamination, each cell subset was processed individually, whereas patient and healthy donor samples were processed jointly. Using the immunoSEQ multiplex PCR, TCRB sequences were amplified from cDNA into 87-bp fragments spanning the CDR3 region. Sequencing of the amplicons was done on the Illumina HiSeq platform. From the authors' description of their analysis: Synthetic template baselines were used to correct PCR bias computationally, reads within Hamming distance 2 were collapsed together, and singletons that could not be merged were discarded. Reads were aligned against IMGT so that V, D and J genes, CDR3 length and insertions or deletions at six rearrangement sites could be assigned. Clonotype counts were normalized to sorted cell number within each subset before computing true diversity and Gini coefficients with the tcR R package. The overlap coefficient, calculated on TCRB nucleotide sequences, was used to quantify repertoire sharing. Out-of-frame TCRB sequences from naive cells were analyzed as a proxy for the pre-selection repertoire. TCRdb retrieved this table from immuneACCESS and kept in-frame rearrangements only. Not all clones are present; in checked studies, unresolved V genes account for under half, and no reason is known for the remainder. From that table come the V and J calls and clone size; the DNA was used to work out D and trimming. This sample lists some 270,000 clones; approximately 14% were detected once. The biggest ten clones account for approximately 0.024% of the sample.

Points the paper makes about the study in general: Shorter templates might be favored by PCR, yet because patient and control samples were amplified and corrected together, any such skew would affect both groups equally. Naive, central memory and regulatory TCRB repertoires appeared more similar among patients than among healthy donors. At VDJ recombination sites, patients with type 1 diabetes made fewer insertions and deleted more nucleotides, a pattern implying thymic rearrangement abnormalities. A moderate but significant shortening of TCRB CDR3 length was observed in type 1 diabetes patients in all four CD4+ subsets. Because cDNA was sequenced instead of genomic DNA, highly expressing activated cells could be over-represented, though the groups showed no difference in activation or CD3 levels. Because the HLA sub-analyses included only small numbers of individuals, any influence of HLA type on TCRB rearrangement was left unresolved.

From each donor, a single peripheral blood sample of 95 to 150 mL on average was drawn into heparinised tubes. A BD FACSAria II and a panel including CD45RO, CCR7, CD25, CD127, CD95 and CD27 were used to sort naive, central memory, regulatory and stem cell-like memory CD4+ T cells. Purity was above 95% for every sorted population. PBMCs were isolated right away by Lymphoprep density gradient centrifugation and were stained directly, without culture. So that batch effects would be minimized, each experiment stained and sorted samples in pairs, pairing one healthy donor with one patient. This clone was counted between two and nine times. The antigen this receptor binds is unknown. Base-call qualities are not available, and no considerably larger clone is one nucleotide away. Here V drops 4 bases and J drops 6 bases, and the junction holds 7 bases not matched to any gene. The CDR3 measures 13 amino acids from cysteine to phenylalanine. The retained sequence is limited to the CDR3, 39 bases, with the frame set at the first base. The germline V gene specifies SQVTM as CDR1 and ANQGSEA as CDR2.

The receptor comes from a woman between 40 and 50 years old in good health. The chain is made from TRBV29-1 and TRBJ1-2; TRBD1 agrees with 8 junctional bases. Sequencing was done on a sample of naive CD4+ T cells from blood. The cell subset or site label here, explained by the study, means: true naive CD4+ T cells. The bases are TGCAGCGTTGCAGGACAGGGATCCCATGGCTACACCTTC. Its protein reads: CSVAGQGSHGYTF.